The rows below give T cell receptor beta chains drawn from one sample of a study of PD-L1 blockade in urothelial cancer. TCRdb's copy holds only in-frame clones and misses some; the assay was immunoSEQ multiplex PCR. The data hold 58,000 or so clones, with just over 85% observed a single time. Material: PBMCs, obtained around atezolizumab (anti-PD-L1) treatment. These receptors were collected from a man aged 50-59 years with urothelial cancer. CDR3s include the opening cysteine and the closing phenylalanine or tryptophan. The D gene is left open where the match is weak. Rows give clone size only sometimes, using once, few, many, or a class for an expanded clone.

.,11,TRBV6-1,.,TRBJ2-7,CATDFNSRQYF,TGTGCCACCGATTTCAACAGTAGGCAGTACTTC
.,12,TRBV2,.,TRBJ1-1,CASRGVNTEAFF,TGTGCCAGTCGAGGAGTGAACACTGAAGCTTTCTTT
TRBD2,14,TRBV5-6,.,TRBJ2-7,CASSPGLAGAEQYF,TGTGCCAGCAGCCCAGGACTAGCGGGAGCCGAGCAGTACTTC
TRBD1,14,TRBV5-6,.,TRBJ1-5,CASSLRTGNWPQHF,TGTGCCAGCAGCTTGAGGACAGGGAATTGGCCCCAGCATTTT
.,14,TRBV2,.,TRBJ1-2,CASQYTPSQRGYTF,TGTGCCAGCCAGTACACGCCCTCTCAGAGGGGCTACACCTTC
TRBD2,14,TRBV7-2,.,TRBJ2-4,CASSFGTMGNIQYF,TGTGCCAGCAGCTTCGGGACTATGGGAAACATTCAGTACTTC
.,14,TRBV5-1,.,TRBJ2-2,CASSPTDSTGELFF,TGCGCCAGCAGCCCCACAGACAGCACCGGGGAGCTGTTTTTT
.,15,TRBV11-2,.,TRBJ1-4,CASSLGTGYYEKLFF,TGTGCCAGCAGCTTAGGCACGGGGTATTATGAAAAACTGTTTTTT
.,13,TRBV6-4,.,TRBJ1-2,CASSDSRAGGYTF,TGTGCCAGCAGTGACTCGAGGGCTGGTGGCTACACCTTC
.,14,TRBV6-5,once,TRBJ2-7,CASSYRFPSYEQYF,TGTGCCAGCAGTTACCGGTTCCCCTCCTACGAGCAGTACTTC
.,13,TRBV19,.,TRBJ2-3,CASSEGFGDTQYF,TGTGCCAGTAGTGAGGGCTTTGGAGATACGCAGTATTTT
.,13,TRBV9,.,TRBJ2-3,CASSARNTDTQYF,TGTGCCAGCAGCGCCCGTAACACAGATACGCAGTATTTT
TRBD2,15,TRBV5-4,.,TRBJ2-1,CASSLPSGKYNEQFF,TGTGCCAGCAGCTTGCCTAGCGGGAAATACAATGAGCAGTTCTTC
.,12,TRBV30,.,TRBJ2-1,CACGRGLGEQFF,TGTGCCTGCGGGAGAGGACTCGGTGAGCAGTTCTTC
TRBD2,16,TRBV11-3,.,TRBJ2-3,CASSNSAGDLPDTQYF,TGTGCCAGCAGCAATTCGGCGGGGGACCTACCAGATACGCAGTATTTT
.,14,TRBV7-3,once,TRBJ2-1,CASSLGPGANEQFF,TGTGCCAGCAGCTTAGGACCTGGGGCCAATGAGCAGTTCTTC
TRBD2,16,TRBV15,.,TRBJ2-7,CATSRIGLAGVYEQYF,TGTGCCACCAGCAGAATTGGACTAGCGGGAGTCTACGAGCAGTACTTC
TRBD1,14,TRBV19,few,TRBJ1-4,CASRRTGTDEKLFF,TGTGCCAGTAGACGGACAGGGACGGATGAAAAACTGTTTTTT
.,14,TRBV5-1,.,TRBJ1-2,CASSLEKVSIGYTF,TGCGCCAGCAGCTTGGAAAAAGTCTCTATTGGCTACACCTTC
.,12,TRBV19,.,TRBJ1-5,CATREGNQPQHF,TGTGCCACCAGGGAGGGAAATCAGCCCCAGCATTTT
.,19,TRBV2,.,TRBJ1-1,CASTRGGRQQHHRNTEAFF,TGTGCCAGCACCCGGGGAGGGCGACAGCAACACCACAGGAACACTGAAGCTTTCTTT
TRBD2,15,TRBV7-3,.,TRBJ2-7,CASSSRAGDSYEQYF,TGTGCCAGCAGCTCCCGAGCGGGAGACTCCTACGAGCAGTACTTC
TRBD1,15,TRBV18,.,TRBJ1-1,CASSPPGGLNTEAFF,TGTGCCAGCTCACCCCCAGGGGGCTTGAACACTGAAGCTTTCTTT
.,12,TRBV30,.,TRBJ2-7,CASGSPGYEQYF,TGTGCCTCCGGGAGCCCGGGCTACGAGCAGTACTTC
.,14,TRBV7-3,.,TRBJ2-1,CASSALGLANEQFF,TGTGCCAGCAGCGCTCTGGGGCTAGCGAATGAGCAGTTCTTC
.,14,TRBV4-1,.,TRBJ1-2,CASSQEQGIYGYTF,TGCGCCAGCAGCCAAGAGCAGGGGATTTATGGCTACACCTTC